The clone carrying this T cell receptor (beta chain) was seen only a few times. Its antigen is currently unknown. The data are from a study of beta chain features in type 1 diabetes. On the study more broadly: No age, gender or cell yield differences were seen between patients and healthy donors. Notes on the study in general: Within each of all four CD4+ subsets, Type 1 diabetes patients had TCRB CDR3s that were moderately but significantly shorter.

Sequencing targeted expressed TCRB transcripts, as all isolated RNA had been reverse transcribed. The repertoire was sequenced with immunoSEQ multiplex PCR; TCRdb's copy has only in-frame clones and lacks some. The table lists around 130,000 clones, approximately 9% of them singletons, with approximately 0.7% in the top ten. V shed 4 bases and J 4 bases; nucleotides not matched to a gene: 7. The CDR3 consists of 14 residues. Germline values: CDR1 SGHNT, CDR2 YYREEE (reference sequence). The J gene is TRBJ2-5, the V gene TRBV5-4; 7 bases line up with TRBD1. The source of this sequence is a man aged 25-45 years with type 1 diabetes. The sequenced sample consisted of central memory CD4+ T cells from blood. DNA of the CDR3: TGTGCCAGCAGCAGACAGGGTTCGGTAGAGACCCAGTACTTC. The encoded protein is CASSRQGSVETQYF.